This T cell receptor (beta chain) was obtained from a study of T cells in Graves' hyperthyroidism and ophthalmopathy. In the study overall: Peripheral blood was secured at the point of initial diagnosis, before any treatment. Whole-study findings and limits: A model of 13 V-J features distinguished ophthalmopathy from stable hyperthyroidism.

Clinical symptoms, serum thyroxine and TRAb, thyroid ultrasound and orbital computed tomography together formed the diagnostic basis. Regarding this clonotype: What it recognizes is unknown.

Amplified regions were TCR beta CDR3 sequences from RNA transcripts. A first-round RT-PCR of the TCR CDR3 used the HTBI primer set. Each CDR3 protein is one row after TCRdb ran MiXCR on the multiplex PCR reads. The table includes 400,000 or so distinct CDR3 sequences, approximately 14% detected once. This clonotype was sampled from a woman in her 30s with Graves' ophthalmopathy. Sequences were obtained from blood.

The CDR3 DNA follows: TGTGCCAGCAGCCCCCCCTGGGCGGGGGTGCTGAGCTCTGGGGCCAACGTCCTGACTTTC. Residues: CASSPPWAGVLSSGANVLTF. The V call is TRBV7-2, the J call TRBJ2-6; 7 positions agree with TRBD2. Germline CDR1 reads SGHTA; CDR2 reads FQGNSA. V gave up 5 bases and J gave up 0 bases; unmatched junction bases: 16. The CDR3 runs to 20 residues.